Presented here are 15 T cell receptor beta chains from one specimen sequenced in a study of blood T cells in healthy people across ages (dated by TCRdb to the mid-2010s). Libraries were made using 5' RACE. This sample was sequenced with an Illumina HiSeq 2500. The second PCR ran for about 7 to 11 cycles and used a J-beta primer mix along with a sample-barcoded 5' primer. In TCRdb, the public reads were trimmed at Q25 with fastp and aligned with MiXCR, with productive beta chains retained. Each entry is one CDR3 protein sequence, shown with its most common DNA and genes. Present in this sample are roughly 800,000 distinct CDR3 sequences, 35% to 40% of which were seen just once. 10% to 15% of the sample is held by the ten biggest clonotypes. Source material: blood. Every receptor here comes from a man aged 18 to 30 in good health.

V and J are TRBV3-1 and TRBJ2-5, with TRBD1 matching over 7 bases. Gene TRBJ2-7 matches the end of the DNA better, so the J call may be wrong. The CDR3 consists of 15 residues. CDR1 and CDR2 (germline): LGHDT, YNNKEL (reference sequence). In DNA form, the CDR3 reads TGTGCCAGCAGCCAAGCGGAGGCAGGGGGCTACGAGCAGTACTTC. This sequence encodes CASSQAEAGGYEQYF.

The rearrangement uses TRBV10-3 and TRBJ1-2; TRBD1 matches 7 bases. This CDR3 contains 13 residues. V lost 7 bases and J lost 2; bases outside the gene matches: 4. From germline, CDR1 is ENHRY and CDR2 SYGVKD. The DNA for the CDR3 is TGTGCCATCACTACGGGACAGAACTATGGCTACACCTTC. This sequence encodes CAITTGQNYGYTF.

The table lists this clonotype with a few counts. The CDR3: CASTNTGELFF. The CDR3 DNA reads as TGTGCCAGCACGAACACCGGGGAGCTGTTTTTT. The chain couples TRBV12-3 or TRBV12-4 to TRBJ2-2; no clear D. Deletions cut 7 bases from V and 0 bases from J, with 0 bases between. The CDR3 extends over 11 amino acids.

This clonotype showed up many times. The genes are TRBV5-5 and TRBJ1-2; D call uncertain. The CDR3 runs to 14 residues. The V gene lost 0 bases and the J gene lost 7 bases, with 13 bases spanning the gap. Looked up from germline, CDR1 is SGHKS and CDR2 is YYEKEE (reference sequence). CDR3: CASSLDSLRAGYTF. The CDR3 nucleotides are TGTGCCAGCAGCTTGGACAGCCTCCGGGCTGGCTACACCTTC.

The chain has TRBV6-6 and TRBJ2-1; 8 bases align to TRBD1. Gene TRBJ2-7 matches the end of the DNA better, so the J call may be wrong. Germline CDR1 reads MNHNY; CDR2 reads SVGAGI (reference sequence). This CDR3 region has 15 residues. The CDR3 is CASSGDRPAYNEQYF. The CDR3 DNA reads as TGTGCCAGCAGTGGGGACAGGCCGGCTTACAATGAGCAGTACTTC.

This clonotype was seen a few times. The chain combines TRBV5-1 with TRBJ1-1, with D possibly TRBD1 on 5 matching bases. Trimming cost V 3 bases and J 7 bases, with 19 bases left between them. This CDR3 region has 15 residues. CDR1 is SGHRS and CDR2 is YFSETQ in the germline V gene. The CDR3 bases are TGCGCCAGCAGCTCCACGATACGGGACTCCCTTGAAGCTTTCTTT. This codes for CASSSTIRDSLEAFF.

This clonotype was counted only a few times. The chain uses TRBV29-1 and TRBJ1-1, with 8 bases lining up with TRBD1. The CDR3 has 13 residues. The ends lost 1 base at V and 7 bases at J; junction bases unmatched: 5. In germline, CDR1 is SQVTM, CDR2 ANQGSEA. The CDR3 protein is CSVEAGGAGEAFF. The CDR3 DNA is TGCAGCGTTGAAGCAGGGGGCGCGGGTGAAGCTTTCTTT.

The genes are TRBV27 and TRBJ1-5; 7 nucleotides agree with TRBD1. Germline V gives CDR1 MNHEY, CDR2 SMNVEV (reference sequence). This CDR3 comprises 12 residues. With 8 bases clipped from V and 6 bases from J, the junction kept 4 bases outside the gene matches. DNA for the CDR3: TGTGCCAGCGGTAGGGGGCGTCAGCCCCAGCATTTT. It specifies CASGRGRQPQHF.

For this clonotype: A much larger clone sits a single nucleotide away, making a read error possible. Here the CDR3 reads CATSFSGGTYNEQYF. The CDR3 DNA sequence: TGTGCCACCAGTTTTAGCGGGGGGACGTACAATGAGCAGTACTTC. The rearrangement joins TRBV15 to TRBJ2-1, with 10 bases matching TRBD2. The J call may not be correct, given that the DNA end is closer to TRBJ2-7. The CDR3 has 15 amino acids. Germline CDR1 LNHNV, CDR2 YYDKDF (reference sequence).

The sample holds a few counts of this clonotype. A read error may produce the germline difference seen at one junction end. V and J are TRBV20-1 and TRBJ1-4; TRBD1 matches at 7 bases. The CDR3 contains 15 residues. Germline-derived CDR1 and CDR2 are DFQATT and SNEGSKA (reference sequence). The chain's CDR3 is CSALLMGQKNEELFF. CDR3 nucleotides: TGCAGTGCTCTTCTGATGGGACAGAAAAATGAAGAACTGTTTTTT.

The chain couples TRBV12-3 or TRBV12-4 to TRBJ2-1; D gene uncertain. Trimming removed 6 bases at V and 6 bases at J, with 18 bases between. CDR3 length: 15 amino acids. The CDR3 nucleotides are TGTGCCAGCAGACCTCCCGGGTCATTATTCAATGAGCAGTTCTTC. Translation gives CASRPPGSLFNEQFF.

V gene TRBV7-2 combines with J gene TRBJ2-1; 8 bases agree with TRBD1. Germline CDR1 SGHTA, CDR2 FQGNSA. The V segment lost 5 bases and the J segment 2 bases; nucleotides outside the gene matches: 17. CDR3 length: 19 residues. In nucleotides, the CDR3 is TGTGCCAGCAGCCCAAGGGGAGCAGACAGGGGAAAGCCCTACAATGAGCAGTTCTTC. It yields the protein CASSPRGADRGKPYNEQFF.

The rearrangement uses TRBV12-3 or TRBV12-4 and TRBJ2-7; 7 nucleotides line up with TRBD2. CDR3 length: 12 amino acids. Trimming took 5 bases from V and 12 from J; bases not matched to a gene: 10. The CDR3 DNA follows: TGTGCCAGCAGTGCCTCCGAGACTAGCCTGTACTTC. Encoded protein: CASSASETSLYF.

The J gene is TRBJ2-1, the V gene TRBV28; D is uncertain. V gave up 2 bases and J gave up 3 bases, with 11 bases separating them. The CDR3 spans 15 residues. CDR1 is MDHEN, CDR2 SYDVKM, per germline. The CDR3 loop is CASSLTHTNYNEQFF. The CDR3 bases are TGTGCCAGCAGTTTAACGCATACCAACTACAATGAGCAGTTCTTC.

On this clonotype itself: This may be a read error, as it is one base from a much larger clone. The V call is TRBV11-2, the J call TRBJ2-3, with unresolved D. The CDR3 totals 16 residues. The germline CDR1 and CDR2 sequences are SGHAT and FQNNGV. The CDR3 is CTSSLAPRTIKDTQYF. The CDR3 DNA sequence: TGTACCAGCAGCTTAGCCCCCCGGACCATAAAAGATACGCAGTATTTT.